This record covers a single T cell receptor beta chain. Assay used: immunoSEQ multiplex PCR; TCRdb lists only in-frame clones, some missing. The sample has some 70,000 clones; 75% to 90% are singletons. The sample comes from a study of blood T cell repertoires in COVID-19. In germline, CDR1 is MNHEY, CDR2 SVGAGI. The CDR3 loop spans 13 amino acids. J gave up 7 bases and V 10 bases, and 8 bases lay outside the gene matches. V is TRBV6-5 and J is TRBJ2-2; 8 nucleotides agree with TRBD1. The sequenced sample was peripheral blood. This TCR was recovered from a man aged 45-60 years with COVID-19, enrolled during active disease. CDR3 bases: TGTGCCACCCGGACAGGGTATGACGGGGAGCTGTTTTTT. Translated: CATRTGYDGELFF.